This T cell receptor (beta chain) stems from a study of cytomegalovirus exposure and HLA in healthy donors. Regarding the study as a whole: It was confirmed in vitro that three of the CMV-associated chains were specific for CMV antigens. The study labeled roughly 160 TCR beta chains cytomegalovirus-associated.

Primers for the PCR totalled 60 Vbeta and 13 Jbeta. Assay: immunoSEQ multiplex PCR; the TCRdb copy retains only in-frame clones and omits some. This specimen shows 170,000 or so clones; the ten leading clones hold about 2.2%. A word on this clone: Its target is not known.

CDR1 and CDR2 (germline): SGDLS, YYNGEE. J gave up 3 bases and V 0 bases, and 5 bases lay outside the gene matches. CDR3 length equals 17 residues. V gene TRBV9 combines with J gene TRBJ2-3, with 12 bases identical to TRBD1. The sequence was collected from a young man in good health and CMV-seronegative. Source material: PBMCs. DNA of the CDR3: TGTGCCAGCAGCGTAGAGGGACAGGGGGCGGTTACAGATACGCAGTATTTT. Its protein is CASSVEGQGAVTDTQYF. The full variable domain, in which reference TRBV9 and TRBJ2-3 provide the parts outside the CDR3, is DSGVTQTPKHLITATGQRVTLRCSPRSGDLSVYWYQQSLDQGLQFLIQYYNGEERAKGNILERFSAQQFPDLHSELNLSSLELGDSALYFCASSVEGQGAVTDTQYFGPGTRLTVL.